One and the same sample provided the 22 T cell receptor beta chains below, sequenced in a study of T cell responses to AZD1222 COVID-19 vaccine. Clones were read by immunoSEQ multiplex PCR, and TCRdb kept only the in-frame ones, dropping some. The profile shows 120,000 or so clones, approximately 90% of them singletons. This specimen consisted of peripheral blood, obtained 28 days after the second AZD1222 dose. Receptors originate from an adult who received the AZD1222 COVID-19 vaccine.

This rearrangement joins TRBV6-5 to TRBJ2-5; 8 nucleotides align to TRBD1. This CDR3 has 15 residues. CDR1 MNHEY and CDR2 SVGAGI come from the germline V gene. After removal of 3 bases from V and 4 bases from J, the junction contained 7 bases not matched to a gene. CDR3 loop: CASSYPTGGRETQYF. The CDR3 nucleotides read TGTGCCAGCAGTTATCCAACAGGGGGGCGAGAGACCCAGTACTTC.

The chain carries TRBV27 and TRBJ1-5; a weak D match, TRBD1 (6 bases). With 9 bases removed from V and 2 bases from J, the gap between germline ends came to 17 bases. Germline values: CDR1 MNHEY, CDR2 SMNVEV (reference sequence). The CDR3 consists of 15 residues. CDR3 nucleotides: TGTGCCAGACCTGAGCGGGGGGCGGGCAATCAGCCCCAGCATTTT. This sequence encodes CARPERGAGNQPQHF.

Here the CDR3 DNA reads TGTGCCAGCTCACCACTTGTTAATACGCAGTATTTT. Translated, it gives CASSPLVNTQYF. This sequence joins TRBV18 and TRBJ2-3; D not resolved. The CDR3 is 12 amino acids. Deletions cut 1 base from V and 7 bases from J, with 6 bases between. Germline CDR1 is KGHSH and CDR2 is LQKENI.

The J gene is TRBJ1-3, the V gene TRBV7-2; D might be TRBD1 (5 bases). Germline loops: CDR1 SGHTA, CDR2 FQGNSA. Trimming took 3 bases from V and 1 from J, leaving 13 bases between them. The CDR3 is 16 residues long. CDR3 amino acids: CASSFLTGGSGNTIYF. The CDR3 bases are TGTGCCAGCAGCTTCCTTACCGGGGGATCTGGAAACACCATATATTTT.

The genes are TRBV6-5 and TRBJ2-1; D remains unclear. V lost 7 bases and J lost 7, with 17 bases in between. The V gene's germline CDR1 is MNHEY and CDR2 SVGAGI. The CDR3 extends over 14 amino acids. The CDR3 here is CASKLNPGRNEQFF. The DNA for the CDR3 is TGTGCCAGCAAACTTAACCCGGGCCGAAATGAGCAGTTCTTC.

The chain links TRBV9 to TRBJ2-7; 7 bases fit TRBD2. The V gene end was trimmed by 0 bases and the J gene end by 2 bases; junction bases not matched to a gene: 5. Looked up from germline, CDR1 is SGDLS and CDR2 is YYNGEE. This CDR3 has 15 amino acids. This CDR3 reads CASSVAGGLAYEQYF. The CDR3, as DNA: TGTGCCAGCAGCGTAGCTGGAGGACTAGCCTACGAGCAGTACTTC.

V is TRBV5-1 and J is TRBJ1-2, with TRBD1 as a possible D gene (5 bases). Germline-derived CDR1 and CDR2 are SGHRS and YFSETQ. With 0 bases removed from V and 5 bases from J, the gap between germline ends came to 11 bases. The CDR3 covers 14 residues. CDR3 nucleotides: TGCGCCAGCAGCTTGGCCAACGGGGCGTATGGCTACACCTTC. Translating it yields CASSLANGAYGYTF.

The V and J genes are TRBV6-5 and TRBJ2-7; 9 bases line up with TRBD2. This CDR3 comprises 14 residues. V trimming: 8 bases; J trimming: 2 bases; junction bases outside the gene matches: 7. The V gene's germline CDR1 is MNHEY and CDR2 SVGAGI. The CDR3 protein is CASGASGITYEQYF. The CDR3 nucleotides are TGTGCCAGCGGGGCTAGCGGGATTACCTACGAGCAGTACTTC.

The J gene is TRBJ1-5, the V gene TRBV5-8; tentative D call: TRBD1 (5 bases). The CDR3 covers 19 residues. Per germline, CDR1 SGHTS and CDR2 YDEGEE. Trimming left V 1 base short and J 0 bases short, with 20 bases between. As DNA, the CDR3 is TGTGCCAGCAGCTTGTTTAAGGAGTGGGGGTTACATAGCAATCAGCCCCAGCATTTT. Amino acid sequence: CASSLFKEWGLHSNQPQHF. Together with reference TRBV5-8 and TRBJ1-5, the CDR3 gives the full variable domain: EAGVTQSPTHLIKTRGQQATLRCSPISGHTSVYWYQQALGLGLQFLLWYDEGEERNRGNFPPRFSGRQFPNYSSELNVNALELEDSALYLCASSLFKEWGLHSNQPQHFGDGTRLSIL.

This chain joins TRBV10-3 and TRBJ1-2; 9 bases map to TRBD1. V shed 0 bases, J shed 13 bases, and the junction held 12 bases outside the gene matches. This CDR3 comprises 15 residues. Germline CDR1 and CDR2: ENHRY and SYGVKD. CDR3 bases: TGTGCCATCAGTGAGTCGACGAGAGACAGGGGGTCTGGCACCTTC. Its translation is CAISESTRDRGSGTF.

This chain links TRBV7-2 with TRBJ1-4, with D perhaps TRBD1 (6 bases). Trimming stripped 5 bases from V and 4 bases from J, with 11 bases between. Looked up from germline, CDR1 is SGHTA and CDR2 is FQGNSA. This CDR3 is built from 14 residues. The CDR3 protein is CASSPDSFNEKLFF. CDR3 nucleotide sequence: TGTGCCAGCAGCCCGGACAGTTTTAATGAAAAACTGTTTTTT.

This clone was seen a single time. The chain couples TRBV5-1 to TRBJ2-2; D remains unclear. Germline lookup yields CDR1 SGHRS and CDR2 YFSETQ. V lost 2 bases, J lost 0 bases, and 8 bases lay in between. This CDR3 spans 15 amino acids. CDR3 loop: CASSFSLANTGELFF. The CDR3 DNA reads TGCGCCAGCAGCTTTTCTCTCGCGAACACCGGGGAGCTGTTTTTT.

The rearrangement uses TRBV6-1 and TRBJ2-7; 12 nucleotides match TRBD2. Germline V gives CDR1 MNHNS, CDR2 SASEGT. The CDR3 is 19 residues long. J gave up 2 bases and V 0 bases, and 11 bases lay outside the gene matches. In nucleotides, the CDR3 is TGTGCCAGCAGTGAAGCGCTAACTAGCGGGAGGTATAACACCTACGAGCAGTACTTC. Translated, it gives CASSEALTSGRYNTYEQYF.

This chain connects TRBV5-1 to TRBJ2-3; 10 bases line up with TRBD1. Trimming took 7 bases from V and 1 from J; bases not matched to a gene: 9. The CDR3 has 16 residues. Germline CDR1 reads SGHRS; CDR2 reads YFSETQ. The CDR3 coding sequence is TGCGCCAGCCGAACGACCGGGACAGGGGGCACAGATACGCAGTATTTT. Its translation is CASRTTGTGGTDTQYF.

The chain is built from TRBV6-1 and TRBJ1-1, with a possible D match to TRBD1 (5 bases). Trimming took 1 base from V and 5 from J, leaving 11 bases between them. Germline V gives CDR1 MNHNS, CDR2 SASEGT. The CDR3 totals 14 residues. The CDR3 DNA reads TGTGCCAGCAGTGAAGTCGCAGGGCGGACTGAAGCTTTCTTT. It is translated as CASSEVAGRTEAFF.

The V call is TRBV5-1, the J call TRBJ2-3; D unclear. The CDR3 length is 14 residues. The V end was cut by 3 bases, the J end by 0 bases, with 8 bases between. CDR1 is SGHRS, CDR2 YFSETQ, per germline. The CDR3 bases are TGCGCCAGCAGCTCGAGCGTAAGCACAGATACGCAGTATTTT. This encodes CASSSSVSTDTQYF.

As DNA, the CDR3 is TGTGCCAGCAGTGACCCCCGGACAGGGGGAGGTGAAAAACTGTTTTTT. Translation gives CASSDPRTGGGEKLFF. The chain couples TRBV25-1 to TRBJ1-4, with 10 positions matching TRBD1. CDR1 and CDR2 (germline): MGHDK, SYGVNS. The CDR3 extends over 16 amino acids. The junction had 8 bases not matched to a gene; V was cut back by 3 bases and J by 7 bases.

The chain has TRBV14 and TRBJ1-4, with D unclear. The CDR3 contains 16 residues. The germline V and J ends were trimmed by 2 bases and 3 bases, with 13 bases remaining between them. Looked up from germline, CDR1 is SGHDN and CDR2 is FVKESK. CDR3 sequence: CASSQTQPGPNEKLFF. The CDR3 nucleotides read TGTGCCAGCAGCCAAACCCAGCCAGGCCCTAATGAAAAACTGTTTTTT.

The rearrangement joins TRBV12-3 or TRBV12-4 to TRBJ1-1, with D unresolved. Trimming pared 6 bases from V and 8 bases from J, leaving 7 bases between. The CDR3 runs to 10 residues. The CDR3 spells CASRKNEAFF. CDR3 bases: TGTGCCAGCAGAAAGAACGAAGCTTTCTTT.

This clone was observed a few times. The chain joins TRBV4-2 to TRBJ2-7; TRBD2 matches 7 bases. Trimming at V came to 0 bases and at J to 3 bases, leaving 8 bases not matched to a gene. Germline V gene data show CDR1 as LGHNA and CDR2 as YNFKEQ. There are 16 residues in the CDR3. The CDR3 loop is CASSQDEAGEYYEQYF. The CDR3 coding sequence is TGTGCCAGCAGCCAAGATGAGGCGGGAGAATACTACGAGCAGTACTTC.

The chain employs TRBV19 and TRBJ2-3; TRBD1 might be the D (5 bases). The CDR3 is 15 residues long. Germline assignment: CDR1 LNHDA and CDR2 SQIVND (reference sequence). V was cut by 3 bases and J by 4 bases, with 14 bases left in between. The CDR3 bases are TGTGCCAGTAGTATTGGGCAGGGTTATGCAGATACGCAGTATTTT. This gives the protein CASSIGQGYADTQYF.

The chain has TRBV7-2 and TRBJ1-1; D is possibly TRBD1 (5 bases). The germline gives CDR1 SGHTA, CDR2 FQGNSA. V was clipped by 4 bases and J by 6 bases, with 18 bases between them. The CDR3 runs to 15 residues. The CDR3 coding sequence is TGTGCCAGCAGCTGGGGGGGAGGCCGCTGGTCTGAAGCTTTCTTT. This sequence encodes CASSWGGGRWSEAFF.